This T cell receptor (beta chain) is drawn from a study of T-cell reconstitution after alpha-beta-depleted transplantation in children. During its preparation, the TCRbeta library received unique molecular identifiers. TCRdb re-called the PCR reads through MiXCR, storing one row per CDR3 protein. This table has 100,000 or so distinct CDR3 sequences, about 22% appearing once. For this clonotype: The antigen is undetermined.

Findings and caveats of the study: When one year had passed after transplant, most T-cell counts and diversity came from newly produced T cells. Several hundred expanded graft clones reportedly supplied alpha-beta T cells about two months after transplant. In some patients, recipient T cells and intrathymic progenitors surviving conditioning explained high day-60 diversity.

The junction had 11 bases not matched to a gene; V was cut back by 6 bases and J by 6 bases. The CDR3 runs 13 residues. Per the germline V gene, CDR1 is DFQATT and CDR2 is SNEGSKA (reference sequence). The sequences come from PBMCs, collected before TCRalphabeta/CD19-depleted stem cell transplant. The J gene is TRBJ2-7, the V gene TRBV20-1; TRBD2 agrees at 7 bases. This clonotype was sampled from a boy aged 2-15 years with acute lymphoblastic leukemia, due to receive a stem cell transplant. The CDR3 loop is CSAEWGGAREQYF. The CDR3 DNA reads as TGCAGTGCGGAATGGGGAGGGGCTCGCGAGCAGTACTTC.